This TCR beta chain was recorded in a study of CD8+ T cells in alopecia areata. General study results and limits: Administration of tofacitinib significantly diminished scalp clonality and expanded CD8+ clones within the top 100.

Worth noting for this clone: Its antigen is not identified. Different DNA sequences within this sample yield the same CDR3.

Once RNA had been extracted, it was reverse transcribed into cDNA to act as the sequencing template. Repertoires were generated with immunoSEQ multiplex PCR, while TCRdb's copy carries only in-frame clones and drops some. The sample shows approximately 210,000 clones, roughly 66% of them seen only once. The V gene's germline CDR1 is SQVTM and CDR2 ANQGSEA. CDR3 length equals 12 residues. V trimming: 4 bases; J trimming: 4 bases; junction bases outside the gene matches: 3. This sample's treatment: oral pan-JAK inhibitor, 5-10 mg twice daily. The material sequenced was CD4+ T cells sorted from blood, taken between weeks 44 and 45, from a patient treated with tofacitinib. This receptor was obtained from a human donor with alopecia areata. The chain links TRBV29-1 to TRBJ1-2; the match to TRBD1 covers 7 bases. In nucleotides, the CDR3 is TGCAGCGTTGGACAGGGCGGCTATGGCTACACCTTC. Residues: CSVGQGGYGYTF.